What follows are 23 T cell receptor beta chains derived from one specimen sequenced in a study of blood T cells in healthy people across ages. Combining a sample-barcoded 5' primer with a J-beta primer mix, a second PCR ran for 7 to 11 cycles. Each CDR3 protein gets one entry after TCRdb re-called the 5' RACE reads with MiXCR. Counted here are 650,000 to 900,000 distinct CDR3 sequences, around 62% occurring once; the ten biggest clones make up roughly 26%. Specimen: blood. The origin of the receptors is a man younger than 40 in good health.

This clonotype turned up a few times. The CDR3 reads CASRDRVSQYF. For the CDR3, the DNA is TGTGCCAGCAGGGACAGGGTGTCGCAGTACTTC. The chain carries TRBV12-3 or TRBV12-4 and TRBJ2-7, with TRBD1 matching 8 bases. CDR3 length equals 11 residues. V gave up 6 bases and J gave up 9 bases; unmatched junction bases: 4.

This clonotype appeared many times. V usage is TRBV5-1 and J usage is TRBJ2-3; 7 bases align to TRBD1. Germline-derived CDR1 and CDR2 are SGHRS and YFSETQ. V gave up 4 bases and J gave up 2 bases; unmatched junction bases: 7. The CDR3 runs 15 residues. The CDR3 protein is CASSRDRASTDTQYF. The CDR3 region has the DNA TGCGCCAGCAGCCGAGACAGGGCTTCCACAGATACGCAGTATTTT. Looking up the rest from reference TRBV5-1 and TRBJ2-3 gives the full variable domain: KAGVTQTPRYLIKTRGQQVTLSCSPISGHRSVSWYQQTPGQGLQFLFEYFSETQRNKGNFPGRFSGRQFSNSRSEMNVSTLELGDSALYLCASSRDRASTDTQYFGPGTRLTVL.

Details on this clonotype: A much larger clone sits a single nucleotide away, making a read error possible. The J gene is TRBJ2-1, the V gene TRBV27, with D possibly called TRBD1 or TRBD2 (7 bases each). V dropped 7 bases and J dropped 9 bases, with 25 bases sitting between them. Germline V CDR1 and CDR2: MNHEY, SMNVEV (reference sequence). CDR3 length equals 16 residues. This chain's CDR3 is CASTAFLFDREGEQFF. As DNA, the CDR3 is TGTGCCAGCACAGCCTTTCTTTTTGACAGGGAGGGTGAGCAGTTCTTC.

The J gene is TRBJ2-5, the V gene TRBV5-1; 7 nucleotides line up with TRBD1. CDR1 is SGHRS and CDR2 is YFSETQ in the germline V gene. The CDR3 is made up of 17 amino acids. The V and J ends lost 4 bases and 11 bases, in that order; junction bases with no gene match: 23. This CDR3 reads CASSVDPDRLYDWEQYF. CDR3 DNA sequence: TGCGCCAGCAGCGTTGACCCGGACAGGTTGTACGATTGGGAGCAGTACTTC.

The chain carries TRBV9 and TRBJ2-1, with D uncertain. V was trimmed by 3 bases and J by 6 bases, leaving 13 bases between them. CDR3 length equals 14 residues. CDR1 is SGDLS, CDR2 YYNGEE, per germline. The CDR3 DNA follows: TGTGCCAGCAGCGGGCCCCATAAAGCCAATGAGCAGTTCTTC. Its protein product is CASSGPHKANEQFF.

The V and J genes are TRBV25-1 and TRBJ2-7; 10 bases match TRBD1. The CDR3 has 13 residues. After removal of 7 bases from V and 6 bases from J, the junction contained 6 bases not matched to a gene. CDR1 and CDR2 from the germline V gene are MGHDK and SYGVNS. Here the CDR3 DNA reads TGTGCCAGCACTCCGGGACAGGGGTCCGAGCAGTACTTC. This encodes CASTPGQGSEQYF.

The chain carries TRBV5-8 and TRBJ2-7, with 8 bases matching TRBD2. CDR3 length equals 16 residues. Germline V CDR1 and CDR2: SGHTS, YDEGEE. The V gene end was trimmed by 0 bases and the J gene end by 4 bases; junction bases not matched to a gene: 9. The DNA of the CDR3 is TGTGCCAGCAGCTTGGGGACGAGCGGGGGCCCGTACGAGCAGTACTTC. It specifies CASSLGTSGGPYEQYF.

The rearrangement uses TRBV3-1 and TRBJ1-4; D ambiguous. V was shortened by 1 base and J by 5 bases, with 8 bases between the two germline ends. Germline V gene data show CDR1 as LGHDT and CDR2 as YNNKEL (reference sequence). The CDR3 length is 14 residues. The CDR3 coding sequence is TGTGCCAGCAGCCAAGGAGGGAAAAATGAAAAACTGTTTTTT. Translation gives CASSQGGKNEKLFF.

V gene TRBV7-2 combines with J gene TRBJ2-5; D uncertain. The CDR3 is 13 amino acids. With 3 bases removed from V and 1 base from J, the gap between germline ends came to 6 bases. Germline CDR1 reads SGHTA; CDR2 reads FQGNSA. CDR3 DNA: TGTGCCAGCAGCTTCAGTCGCCAAGAGACCCAGTACTTC. This gives the protein CASSFSRQETQYF. The full variable domain, rest sourced from reference TRBV7-2 and TRBJ2-5, is GAGVSQSPSNKVTEKGKDVELRCDPISGHTALYWYRQSLGQGLEFLIYFQGNSAPDKSGLPSDRFSAERTGGSVSTLTIQRTQQEDSAVYLCASSFSRQETQYFGPGTRLLVL.

This chain uses TRBV11-2 with TRBJ2-6, with TRBD1 identical over 7 bases. Trimming removed 5 bases from V and 0 bases from J; junction bases left unmatched: 1. CDR3 length: 15 amino acids. The germline V gene has CDR1 SGHAT and CDR2 FQNNGV. DNA for the CDR3: TGTGCCAGCAGCGACAGGGACTCTGGGGCCAACGTCCTGACTTTC. It translates to CASSDRDSGANVLTF.

The chain has TRBV25-1 and TRBJ1-2; D gene uncertain. The CDR3 sequence is 13 residues long. Deletions cut 4 bases from V and 2 bases from J, with 8 bases between. Germline CDR1 and CDR2: MGHDK and SYGVNS. This chain's CDR3 is CASSGPDNYGYTF. The CDR3 coding sequence is TGTGCCAGCAGTGGGCCAGACAACTATGGCTACACCTTC.

The rearrangement joins TRBV4-3 to TRBJ2-3, with a tentative D call TRBD1 (6 bases). This CDR3 spans 15 amino acids. Between the trimmed V and J ends, which lost 4 bases and 0 bases, there was a span of 11 bases. The germline V gene encodes CDR1 LGHNA and CDR2 YSLEER. The CDR3 loop is CASSLQQGSTDTQYF. The CDR3 nucleotides read TGCGCCAGCAGCCTACAACAGGGAAGCACAGATACGCAGTATTTT.

The V and J genes are TRBV20-1 and TRBJ2-5, with TRBD1 as a possible D gene (6 bases). Germline-derived CDR1 and CDR2 are DFQATT and SNEGSKA (reference sequence). CDR3 length: 12 amino acids. Trimming removed 4 bases at V and 5 bases at J, with 11 bases between. The CDR3 reads CSATTGLETQYF. As DNA, the CDR3 is TGCAGTGCTACTACAGGGTTGGAGACCCAGTACTTC.

This sequence joins TRBV12-3 or TRBV12-4 and TRBJ1-6, with D unresolved. The CDR3 sequence is 12 residues long. Trimming pared 6 bases from V and 8 bases from J, leaving 8 bases between. CDR3 amino acids: CASRSTYSPLHF. For the CDR3, the DNA is TGTGCCAGCAGGTCCACTTATTCACCCCTCCACTTT.

There are a few counts of this clonotype. The chain combines TRBV7-2 with TRBJ2-5; no firm D call. Looked up from germline, CDR1 is SGHTA and CDR2 is FQGNSA. The V end was cut by 5 bases, the J end by 5 bases, with 18 bases between. The CDR3 sequence is 15 residues long. CDR3 protein: CASSRNSPGWETQYF. The CDR3 DNA reads as TGTGCCAGCAGCCGCAACTCGCCAGGTTGGGAGACCCAGTACTTC.

The chain has TRBV29-1 and TRBJ2-7; D tentatively reads TRBD1 or TRBD2 (5 bases each). The V end was cut by 6 bases, the J end by 2 bases, with 14 bases between. Germline V gives CDR1 SQVTM, CDR2 ANQGSEA. The CDR3 length is 13 residues. CDR3 amino acids: CSVRRDGAYEQYF. CDR3 coding DNA: TGCAGCGTACGCCGGGACGGTGCCTACGAGCAGTACTTC.

This clonotype has only a few counts. CDR3 nucleotide sequence: TGTGCCAGCAGTTTCCGACAGGGTCGGGAGCAGTACTTC. This sequence encodes CASSFRQGREQYF. The rearrangement joins TRBV12-3 or TRBV12-4 to TRBJ2-7; 7 nucleotides line up with TRBD1. V dropped 3 bases and J dropped 7; count of bases not matched to a gene: 6. The CDR3 spans 13 residues.

Written as DNA, the CDR3 is TGTGCCAGCAGTTTAAGGAGGGGGACCTACGAGCAGTACTTC. Amino acids: CASSLRRGTYEQYF. This rearrangement joins TRBV12-3 or TRBV12-4 to TRBJ2-7; D assignment may be TRBD1 or TRBD2 (6 bases each). This CDR3 has 14 residues. Deletions cut 2 bases from V and 2 bases from J, with 10 bases between.

The chain links TRBV28 to TRBJ2-1; 7 bases line up with TRBD2. Near its end, the DNA agrees better with TRBJ2-7, so the J call may be wrong. CDR1 and CDR2 (germline): MDHEN, SYDVKM. CDR3 length: 14 amino acids. The CDR3 DNA is TGTGCCAGCAGTGGTGGGGGGGAAGCCTACGAGCAGTACTTC. This gives the protein CASSGGGEAYEQYF.

The sample holds one count of this clonotype. The chain uses TRBV15 and TRBJ1-4; perhaps TRBD1 as D (5 bases). Germline V CDR1 and CDR2: LNHNV, YYDKDF (reference sequence). Trimming cost V 5 bases and J 8 bases, with 24 bases left between them. The CDR3 consists of 17 residues. CDR3 coding DNA: TGTGCCACCAGCCGGGGCCCAGCGAAATCGAACTTGGAAAAACTGTTTTTT. Its protein product is CATSRGPAKSNLEKLFF.

The V and J genes are TRBV4-3 and TRBJ2-7; 15 bases agree with TRBD2. The germline V gene encodes CDR1 LGHNA and CDR2 YSLEER. This CDR3 is 16 amino acids long. With 3 bases clipped from V and 6 bases from J, the junction kept 6 bases outside the gene matches. CDR3 in DNA: TGCGCCAGCAGCCATACCCGGACTAGCGGGGGGGCCGAGCAGTACTTC. Its protein is CASSHTRTSGGAEQYF.

The chain joins TRBV28 to TRBJ2-5; 7 nucleotides line up with TRBD2. Trimming cost V 8 bases and J 5 bases; bases outside gene matches: 14. CDR1 and CDR2 (germline): MDHEN, SYDVKM. The CDR3 totals 15 residues. DNA for the CDR3: TGTGCCAGCCGCAGCGGAGGGGAGGGCATGGAGACCCAGTACTTC. Protein product: CASRSGGEGMETQYF.

The rearrangement uses TRBV2 and TRBJ2-7; 9 nucleotides align to TRBD1. The germline gives CDR1 SNHLY, CDR2 FYNNEI. This CDR3 has 15 amino acids. V dropped 3 bases and J dropped 3; count of bases not matched to a gene: 6. The CDR3 DNA is TGTGCCAGCAGTGACCCCGGGACAGGGAACTACGAGCAGTACTTC. This codes for CASSDPGTGNYEQYF.